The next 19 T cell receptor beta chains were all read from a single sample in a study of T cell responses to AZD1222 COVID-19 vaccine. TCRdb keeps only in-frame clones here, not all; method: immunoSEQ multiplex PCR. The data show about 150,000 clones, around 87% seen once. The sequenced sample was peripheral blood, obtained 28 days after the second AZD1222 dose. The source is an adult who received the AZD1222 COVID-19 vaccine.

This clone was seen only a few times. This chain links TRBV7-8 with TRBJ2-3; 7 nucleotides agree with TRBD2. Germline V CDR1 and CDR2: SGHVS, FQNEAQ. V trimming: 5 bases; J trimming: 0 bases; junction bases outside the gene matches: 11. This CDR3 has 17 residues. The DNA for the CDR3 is TGTGCCAGCAGCCCGGTGGGTAGCGGGTTAAGCACAGATACGCAGTATTTT. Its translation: CASSPVGSGLSTDTQYF.

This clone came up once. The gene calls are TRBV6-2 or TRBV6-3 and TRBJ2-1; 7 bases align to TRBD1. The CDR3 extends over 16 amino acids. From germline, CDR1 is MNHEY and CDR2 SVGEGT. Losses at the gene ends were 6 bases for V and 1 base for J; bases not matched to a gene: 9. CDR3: CASSNGRRGSYNEQFF. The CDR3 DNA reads TGTGCCAGCAGCAATGGCCGCAGGGGGTCCTACAATGAGCAGTTCTTC.

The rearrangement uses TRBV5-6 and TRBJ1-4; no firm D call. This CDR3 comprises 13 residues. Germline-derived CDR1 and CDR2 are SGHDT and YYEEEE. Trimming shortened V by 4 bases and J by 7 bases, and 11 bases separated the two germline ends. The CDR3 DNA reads TGTGCCAGCAGCCTTGCTAACGCTGAAAAACTGTTTTTT. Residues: CASSLANAEKLFF. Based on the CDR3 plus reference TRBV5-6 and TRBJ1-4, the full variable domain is DAGVTQSPTHLIKTRGQQVTLRCSPKSGHDTVSWYQQALGQGPQFIFQYYEEEERQRGNFPDRFSGHQFPNYSSELNVNALLLGDSALYLCASSLANAEKLFFGSGTQLSVL.

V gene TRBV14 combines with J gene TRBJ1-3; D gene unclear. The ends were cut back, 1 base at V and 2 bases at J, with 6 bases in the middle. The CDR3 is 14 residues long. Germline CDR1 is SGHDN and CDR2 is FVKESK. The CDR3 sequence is CASSQALTGNTIYF. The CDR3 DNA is TGTGCCAGCAGCCAAGCTCTGACTGGAAACACCATATATTTT.

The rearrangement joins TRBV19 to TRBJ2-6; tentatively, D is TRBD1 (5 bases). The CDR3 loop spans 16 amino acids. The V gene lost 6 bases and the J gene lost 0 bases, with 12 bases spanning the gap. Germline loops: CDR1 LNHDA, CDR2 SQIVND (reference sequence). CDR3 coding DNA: TGTGCCAGTAGCGCTGGGGCTAACTCTGGGGCCAACGTCCTGACTTTC. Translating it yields CASSAGANSGANVLTF.

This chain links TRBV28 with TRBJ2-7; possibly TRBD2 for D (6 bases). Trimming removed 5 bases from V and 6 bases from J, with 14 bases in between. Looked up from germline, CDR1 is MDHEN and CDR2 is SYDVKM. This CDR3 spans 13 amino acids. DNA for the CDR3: TGTGCCAGCAGTGCGGGTGGGGGGTCCGAGCAGTACTTC. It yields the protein CASSAGGGSEQYF. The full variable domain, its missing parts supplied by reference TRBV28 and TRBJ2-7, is DVKVTQSSRYLVKRTGEKVFLECVQDMDHENMFWYRQDPGLGLRLIYFSYDVKMKEKGDIPEGYSVSREKKERFSLILESASTNQTSMYLCASSAGGGSEQYFGPGTRLTVT.

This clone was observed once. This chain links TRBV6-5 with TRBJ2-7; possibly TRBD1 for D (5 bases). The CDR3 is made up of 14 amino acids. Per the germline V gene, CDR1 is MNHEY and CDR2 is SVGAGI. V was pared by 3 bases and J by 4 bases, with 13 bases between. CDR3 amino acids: CASSYADQGYEQYF. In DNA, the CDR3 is TGTGCCAGCAGTTATGCCGACCAGGGATACGAGCAGTACTTC.

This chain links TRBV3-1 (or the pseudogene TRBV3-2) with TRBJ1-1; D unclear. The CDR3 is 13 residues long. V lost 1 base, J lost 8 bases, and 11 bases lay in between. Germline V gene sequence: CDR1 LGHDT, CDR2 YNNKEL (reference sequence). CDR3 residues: CASSQGGNGEAFF. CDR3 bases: TGTGCCAGCAGCCAAGGGGGAAACGGCGAAGCTTTCTTT.

The CDR3 reads CASSQAGGKGNYEQYF. CDR3 DNA sequence: TGCGCCAGCAGCCAAGCGGGAGGGAAAGGGAACTACGAGCAGTACTTC. The chain couples TRBV4-3 to TRBJ2-7, with 8 bases aligning to TRBD2. The CDR3 consists of 16 residues. V gave up 1 base and J gave up 3 bases; unmatched junction bases: 8. Per germline, CDR1 LGHNA and CDR2 YSLEER.

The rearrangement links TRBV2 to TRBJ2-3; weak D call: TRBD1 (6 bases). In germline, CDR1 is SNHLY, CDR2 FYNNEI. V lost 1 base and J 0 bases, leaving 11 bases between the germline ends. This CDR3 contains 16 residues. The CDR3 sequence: CASSEDVRGSTDTQYF. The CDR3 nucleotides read TGTGCCAGCAGTGAAGATGTCAGGGGTAGCACAGATACGCAGTATTTT.

The CDR3, as DNA: TGTGCCAGCAGTCCGGTCCGAACCTATGGCTACACCTTC. It codes for CASSPVRTYGYTF. The genes are TRBV14 and TRBJ1-2, with D uncertain. Germline-derived CDR1 and CDR2 are SGHDN and FVKESK. V was cut by 6 bases and J by 4 bases, with 12 bases left in between. This CDR3 region has 13 residues.

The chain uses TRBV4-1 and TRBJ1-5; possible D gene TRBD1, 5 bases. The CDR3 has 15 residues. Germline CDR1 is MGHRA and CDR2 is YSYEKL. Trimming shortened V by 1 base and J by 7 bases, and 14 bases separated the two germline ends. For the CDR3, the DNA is TGCGCCAGCAGCCAAGTCGGCGGGGCGAACCAGCCCCAGCATTTT. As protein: CASSQVGGANQPQHF.

The CDR3 loop is CASSLQTNYGYTF. In DNA, the CDR3 is TGTGCCAGCAGTCTGCAGACTAACTATGGCTACACCTTC. The chain is built from TRBV28 and TRBJ1-2; D gene uncertain. Trimming took off 5 bases at V and 0 bases at J, with 7 bases between the two ends. This CDR3 has 13 amino acids. Germline V gene lookup returns CDR1 MDHEN and CDR2 SYDVKM.

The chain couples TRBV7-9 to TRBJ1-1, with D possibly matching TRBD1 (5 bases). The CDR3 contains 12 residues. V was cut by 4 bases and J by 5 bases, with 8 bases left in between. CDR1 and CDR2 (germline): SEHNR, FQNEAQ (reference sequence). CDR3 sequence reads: CASSWGSTEAFF. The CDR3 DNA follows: TGTGCCAGCAGCTGGGGGTCGACTGAAGCTTTCTTT. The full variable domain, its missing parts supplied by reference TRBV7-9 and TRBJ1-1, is DTGVSQNPRHKITKRGQNVTFRCDPISEHNRLYWYRQTLGQGPEFLTYFQNEAQLEKSRLLSDRFSAERPKGSFSTLEIQRTEQGDSAMYLCASSWGSTEAFFGQGTRLTVV.

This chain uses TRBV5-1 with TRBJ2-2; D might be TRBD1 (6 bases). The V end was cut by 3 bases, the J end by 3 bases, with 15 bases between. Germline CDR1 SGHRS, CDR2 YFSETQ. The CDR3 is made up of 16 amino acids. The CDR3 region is CASSSQPQGYTGELFF. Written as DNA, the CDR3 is TGCGCCAGCAGCTCACAACCACAGGGTTACACCGGGGAGCTGTTTTTT. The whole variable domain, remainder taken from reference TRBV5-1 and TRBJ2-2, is KAGVTQTPRYLIKTRGQQVTLSCSPISGHRSVSWYQQTPGQGLQFLFEYFSETQRNKGNFPGRFSGRQFSNSRSEMNVSTLELGDSALYLCASSSQPQGYTGELFFGEGSRLTVL.

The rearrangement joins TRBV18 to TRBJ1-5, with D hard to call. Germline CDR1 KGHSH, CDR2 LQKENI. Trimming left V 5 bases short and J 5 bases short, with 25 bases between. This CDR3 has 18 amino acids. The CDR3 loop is CASSSLGSAGASYQPQHF. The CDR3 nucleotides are TGTGCCAGCTCAAGTTTGGGGTCGGCAGGAGCATCCTATCAGCCCCAGCATTTT.

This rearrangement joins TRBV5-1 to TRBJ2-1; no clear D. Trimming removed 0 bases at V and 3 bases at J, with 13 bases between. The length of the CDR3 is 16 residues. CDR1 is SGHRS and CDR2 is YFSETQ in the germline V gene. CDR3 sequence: CASSLDWVGNYNEQFF. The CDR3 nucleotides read TGCGCCAGCAGCTTGGATTGGGTAGGGAACTACAATGAGCAGTTCTTC.

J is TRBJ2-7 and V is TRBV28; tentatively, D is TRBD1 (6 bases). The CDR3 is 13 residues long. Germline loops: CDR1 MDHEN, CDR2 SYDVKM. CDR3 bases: TGTGCGAGCCGGGACACCAGCTCCTACGAGCAGTACTTC. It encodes CASRDTSSYEQYF.

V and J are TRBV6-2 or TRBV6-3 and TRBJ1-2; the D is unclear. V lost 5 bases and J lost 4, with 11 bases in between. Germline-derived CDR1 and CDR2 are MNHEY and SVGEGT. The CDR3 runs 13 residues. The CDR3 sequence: CASSRGHFYGYTF. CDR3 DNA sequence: TGTGCCAGCAGTCGAGGTCACTTCTATGGCTACACCTTC.